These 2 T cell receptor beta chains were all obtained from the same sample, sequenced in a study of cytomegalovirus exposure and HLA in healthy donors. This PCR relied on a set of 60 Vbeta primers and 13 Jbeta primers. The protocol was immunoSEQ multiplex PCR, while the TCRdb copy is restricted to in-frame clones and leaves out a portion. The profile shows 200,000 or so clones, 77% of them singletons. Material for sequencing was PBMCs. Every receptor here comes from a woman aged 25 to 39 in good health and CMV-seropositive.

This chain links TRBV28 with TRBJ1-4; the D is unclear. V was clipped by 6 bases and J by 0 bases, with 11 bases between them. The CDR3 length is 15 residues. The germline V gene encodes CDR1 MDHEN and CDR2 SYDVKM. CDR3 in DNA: TGTGCCAGCAGCCCTCCAGAGGCAACTAATGAAAAACTGTTTTTT. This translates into CASSPPEATNEKLFF.

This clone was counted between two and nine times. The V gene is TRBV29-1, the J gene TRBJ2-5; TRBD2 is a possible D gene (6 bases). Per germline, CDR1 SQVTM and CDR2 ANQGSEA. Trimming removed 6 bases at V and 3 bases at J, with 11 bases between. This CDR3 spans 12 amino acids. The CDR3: CSVTWGEETQYF. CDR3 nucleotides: TGCAGCGTGACATGGGGGGAAGAGACCCAGTACTTC.